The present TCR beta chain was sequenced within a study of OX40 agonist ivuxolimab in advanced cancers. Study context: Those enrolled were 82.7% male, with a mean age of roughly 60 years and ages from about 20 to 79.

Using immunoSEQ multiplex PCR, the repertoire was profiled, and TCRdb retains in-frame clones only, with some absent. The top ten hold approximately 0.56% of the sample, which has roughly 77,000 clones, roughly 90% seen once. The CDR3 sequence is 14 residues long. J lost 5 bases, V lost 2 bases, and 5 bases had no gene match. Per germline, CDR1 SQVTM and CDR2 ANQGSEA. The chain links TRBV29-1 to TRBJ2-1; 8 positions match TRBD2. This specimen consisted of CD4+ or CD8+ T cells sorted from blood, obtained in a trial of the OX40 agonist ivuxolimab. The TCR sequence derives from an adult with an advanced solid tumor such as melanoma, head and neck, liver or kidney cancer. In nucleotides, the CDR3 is TGCAGCGTTGAAAGGGGACTAGGGAACAATGAGCAGTTCTTC. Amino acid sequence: CSVERGLGNNEQFF.